This TCR beta chain was captured in a study of human T cells and chemical hapten exposure. Study at large: Patients received weekly diphenylcyclopropenone doses to the scalp throughout the roughly 22-week study.

In the source study's methods: Sampled TCR counts reached a median of approximately 94,000 per sample, with values ranging from 23,224 to 690,600. TCRdb recomputed calls from the RACE reads with MiXCR, one row per CDR3 protein. The V and J calls and clone size come from TCRdb's table, not from the authors' own analysis. In the table there are more than 150,000 distinct CDR3 sequences, around 23% of which are singletons. As for time point: patch test 3, about 24 weeks after DPC sensitization. The treatment denotes: therapeutic diphenylcyclopropenone sensitization with weekly scalp DPC. Trimming removed 3 bases at V and 4 bases at J, with 12 bases between. Germline loops: CDR1 MGHRA, CDR2 YSYEKL. CDR3 length: 15 amino acids.

The chain has TRBV4-1 and TRBJ2-2; D uncertain. The input for sequencing was whole blood, taken in connection with sensitization to the hapten diphenylcyclopropenone (DPC). The sequence came from a woman aged 40 to 50 with alopecia areata. Some clones in this sample may be carry-over from other donors' samples. The CDR3 DNA reads TGCGCCAGCAGCCAGGGCGGCTACAGCACCGGGGAGCTGTTTTTT. It specifies CASSQGGYSTGELFF.